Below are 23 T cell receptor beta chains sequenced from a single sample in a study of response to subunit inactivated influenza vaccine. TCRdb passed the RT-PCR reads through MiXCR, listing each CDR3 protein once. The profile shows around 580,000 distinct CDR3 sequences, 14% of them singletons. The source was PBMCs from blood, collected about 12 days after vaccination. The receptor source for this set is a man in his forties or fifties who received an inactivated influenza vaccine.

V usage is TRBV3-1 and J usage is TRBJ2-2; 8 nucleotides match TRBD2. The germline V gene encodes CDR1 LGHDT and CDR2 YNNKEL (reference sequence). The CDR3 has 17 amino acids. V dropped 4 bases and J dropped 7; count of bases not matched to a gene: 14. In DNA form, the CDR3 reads TGTGCCAGCAGCCGTTCCGGGACTAGGACCATGATCGGGGAGCTGTTTTTT. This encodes CASSRSGTRTMIGELFF.

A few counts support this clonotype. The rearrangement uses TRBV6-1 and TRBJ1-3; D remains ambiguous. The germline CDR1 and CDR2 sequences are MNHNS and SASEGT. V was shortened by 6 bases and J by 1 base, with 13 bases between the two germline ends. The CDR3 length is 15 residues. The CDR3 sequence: CASSSHEWSGNTIYF. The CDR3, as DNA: TGTGCCAGCAGCTCCCACGAGTGGTCTGGAAACACCATATATTTT.

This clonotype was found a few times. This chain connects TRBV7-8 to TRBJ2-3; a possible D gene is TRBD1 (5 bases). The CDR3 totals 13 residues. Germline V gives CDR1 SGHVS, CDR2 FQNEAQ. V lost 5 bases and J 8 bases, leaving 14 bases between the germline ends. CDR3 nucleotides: TGTGCCAGCAGCAAAGGTATTAGGGGTACGCAGTATTTT. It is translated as CASSKGIRGTQYF.

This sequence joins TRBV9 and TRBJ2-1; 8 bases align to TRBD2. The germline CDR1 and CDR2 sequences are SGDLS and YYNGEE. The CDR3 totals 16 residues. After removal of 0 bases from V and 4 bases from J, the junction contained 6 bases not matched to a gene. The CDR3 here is CASSVAASGPYNEQFF. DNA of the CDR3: TGTGCCAGCAGCGTAGCGGCTAGCGGGCCATACAATGAGCAGTTCTTC.

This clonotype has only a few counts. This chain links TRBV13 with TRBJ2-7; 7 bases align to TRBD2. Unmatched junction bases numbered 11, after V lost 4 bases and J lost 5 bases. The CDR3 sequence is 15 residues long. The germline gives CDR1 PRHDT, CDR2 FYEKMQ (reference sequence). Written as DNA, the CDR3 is TGTGCCAGCAGCTCCATAGGGACTATAAGCCACGAGCAGTACTTC. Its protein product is CASSSIGTISHEQYF.

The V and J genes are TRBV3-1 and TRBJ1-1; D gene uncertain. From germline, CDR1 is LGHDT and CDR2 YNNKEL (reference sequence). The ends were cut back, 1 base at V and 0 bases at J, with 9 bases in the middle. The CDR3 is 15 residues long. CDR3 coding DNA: TGTGCCAGCAGCCAAGGGGCACAGTTGAACACTGAAGCTTTCTTT. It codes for CASSQGAQLNTEAFF.

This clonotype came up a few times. The DNA for the CDR3 is TGCAGTGTGCGAGGGGCGCGGAATGAGCAGTTCTTC. Encoded protein: CSVRGARNEQFF. The chain carries TRBV20-1 and TRBJ2-1; D may correspond to TRBD1 or TRBD2 (5 bases each). This CDR3 has 12 amino acids. The V end was cut by 7 bases, the J end by 7 bases, with 14 bases between. CDR1 is DFQATT, CDR2 SNEGSKA, per germline (reference sequence).

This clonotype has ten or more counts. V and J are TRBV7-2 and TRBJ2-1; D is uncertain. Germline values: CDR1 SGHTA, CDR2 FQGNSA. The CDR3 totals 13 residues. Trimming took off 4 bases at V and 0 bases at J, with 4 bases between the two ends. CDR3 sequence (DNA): TGTGCCAGCAGCTGGAGCTCCTACAATGAGCAGTTCTTC. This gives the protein CASSWSSYNEQFF.

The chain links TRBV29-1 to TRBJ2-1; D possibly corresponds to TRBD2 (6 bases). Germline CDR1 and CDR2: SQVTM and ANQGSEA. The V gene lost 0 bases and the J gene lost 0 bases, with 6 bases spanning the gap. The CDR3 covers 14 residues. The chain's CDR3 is CSVEETSSYNEQFF. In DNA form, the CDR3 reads TGCAGCGTTGAAGAGACTAGCTCCTACAATGAGCAGTTCTTC.

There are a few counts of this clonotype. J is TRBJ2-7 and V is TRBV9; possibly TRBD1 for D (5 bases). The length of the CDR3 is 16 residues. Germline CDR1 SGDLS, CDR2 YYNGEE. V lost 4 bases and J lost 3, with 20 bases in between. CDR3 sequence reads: CASSKQGRGSVYEQYF. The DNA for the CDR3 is TGTGCCAGCAGCAAACAAGGAAGGGGATCGGTCTACGAGCAGTACTTC. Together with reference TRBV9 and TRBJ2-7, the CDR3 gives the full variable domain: DSGVTQTPKHLITATGQRVTLRCSPRSGDLSVYWYQQSLDQGLQFLIQYYNGEERAKGNILERFSAQQFPDLHSELNLSSLELGDSALYFCASSKQGRGSVYEQYFGPGTRLTVT.

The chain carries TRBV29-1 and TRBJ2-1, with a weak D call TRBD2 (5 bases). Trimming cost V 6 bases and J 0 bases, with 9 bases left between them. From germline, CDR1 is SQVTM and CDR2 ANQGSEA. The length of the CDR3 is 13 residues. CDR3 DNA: TGCAGCGTCCCAGCGGACTCCTACAATGAGCAGTTCTTC. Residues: CSVPADSYNEQFF.

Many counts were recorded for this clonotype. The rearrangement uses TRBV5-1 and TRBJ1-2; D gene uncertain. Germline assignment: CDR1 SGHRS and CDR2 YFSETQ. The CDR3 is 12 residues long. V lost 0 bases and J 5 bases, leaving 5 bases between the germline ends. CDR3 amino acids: CASSLDEYGYTF. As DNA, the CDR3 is TGCGCCAGCAGCTTGGACGAGTATGGCTACACCTTC. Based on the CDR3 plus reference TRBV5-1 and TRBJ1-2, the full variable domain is KAGVTQTPRYLIKTRGQQVTLSCSPISGHRSVSWYQQTPGQGLQFLFEYFSETQRNKGNFPGRFSGRQFSNSRSEMNVSTLELGDSALYLCASSLDEYGYTFGSGTRLTVV.

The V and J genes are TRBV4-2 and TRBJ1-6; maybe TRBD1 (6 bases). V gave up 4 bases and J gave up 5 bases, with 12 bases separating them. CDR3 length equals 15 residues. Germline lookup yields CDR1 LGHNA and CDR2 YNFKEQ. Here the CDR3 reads CASSRIRGNNSPLHF. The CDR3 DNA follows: TGTGCCAGCAGCCGAATAAGGGGGAATAATTCACCCCTCCACTTT.

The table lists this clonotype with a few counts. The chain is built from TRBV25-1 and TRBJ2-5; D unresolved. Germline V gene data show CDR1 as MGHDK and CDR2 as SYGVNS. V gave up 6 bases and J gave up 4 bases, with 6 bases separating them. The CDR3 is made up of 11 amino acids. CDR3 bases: TGTGCCAGCAGGGTTGGAGAGACCCAGTACTTC. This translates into CASRVGETQYF.

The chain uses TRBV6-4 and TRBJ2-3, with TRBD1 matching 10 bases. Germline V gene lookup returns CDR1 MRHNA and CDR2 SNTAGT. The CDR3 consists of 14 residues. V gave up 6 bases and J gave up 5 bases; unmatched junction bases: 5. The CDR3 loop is CASRKDRGKDTQYF. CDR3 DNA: TGTGCCAGCAGAAAGGACAGGGGGAAAGATACGCAGTATTTT.

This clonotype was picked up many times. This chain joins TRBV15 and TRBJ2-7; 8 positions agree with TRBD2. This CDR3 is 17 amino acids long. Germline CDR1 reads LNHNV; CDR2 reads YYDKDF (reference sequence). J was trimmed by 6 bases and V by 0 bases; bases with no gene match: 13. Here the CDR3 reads CATSRDRRREAPREQYF. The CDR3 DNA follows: TGTGCCACCAGCAGAGATAGGAGGCGGGAGGCCCCTCGCGAGCAGTACTTC.

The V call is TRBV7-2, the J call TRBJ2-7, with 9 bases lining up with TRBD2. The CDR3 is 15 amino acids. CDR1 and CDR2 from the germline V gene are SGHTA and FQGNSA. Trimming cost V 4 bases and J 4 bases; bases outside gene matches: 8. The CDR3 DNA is TGTGCCAGCAGCTGGGCAGCGGGGGGCAGATACGAGCAGTACTTC. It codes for CASSWAAGGRYEQYF.

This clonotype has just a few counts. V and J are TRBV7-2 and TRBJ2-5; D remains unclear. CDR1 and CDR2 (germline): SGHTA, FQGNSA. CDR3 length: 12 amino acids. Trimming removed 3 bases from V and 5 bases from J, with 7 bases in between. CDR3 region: CASSLKWETQYF. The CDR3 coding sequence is TGTGCCAGCAGCTTGAAGTGGGAGACCCAGTACTTC.

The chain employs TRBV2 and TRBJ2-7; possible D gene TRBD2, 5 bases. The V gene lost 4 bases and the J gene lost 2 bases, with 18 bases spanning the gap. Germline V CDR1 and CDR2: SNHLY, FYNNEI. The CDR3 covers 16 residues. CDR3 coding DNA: TGTGCCAGCAGTGTCTCGCGGGTAAGACCCCCCTACGAGCAGTACTTC. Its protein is CASSVSRVRPPYEQYF.

This CDR3 reads CASSPDGSDYEQYF. The CDR3 DNA is TGTGCCAGCAGCCCTGATGGGTCAGACTACGAGCAGTACTTC. The chain couples TRBV5-6 to TRBJ2-7; D is unresolved. The V gene lost 4 bases and the J gene lost 3 bases, with 14 bases spanning the gap. The CDR3 consists of 14 residues. Germline V gene sequence: CDR1 SGHDT, CDR2 YYEEEE.

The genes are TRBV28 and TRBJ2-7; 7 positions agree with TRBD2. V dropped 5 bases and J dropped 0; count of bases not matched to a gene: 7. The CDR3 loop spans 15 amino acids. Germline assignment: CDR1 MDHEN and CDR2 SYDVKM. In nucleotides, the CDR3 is TGTGCCAGCAGTCCGGCTAGCGGTGCCTCCTACGAGCAGTACTTC. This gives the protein CASSPASGASYEQYF.

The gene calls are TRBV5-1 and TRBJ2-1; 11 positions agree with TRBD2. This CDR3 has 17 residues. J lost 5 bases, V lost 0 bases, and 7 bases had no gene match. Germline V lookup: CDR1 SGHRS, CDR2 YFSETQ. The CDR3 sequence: CASSLVSGTSGNNEQFF. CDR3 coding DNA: TGCGCCAGCAGCTTGGTATCCGGGACTAGCGGAAACAATGAGCAGTTCTTC.

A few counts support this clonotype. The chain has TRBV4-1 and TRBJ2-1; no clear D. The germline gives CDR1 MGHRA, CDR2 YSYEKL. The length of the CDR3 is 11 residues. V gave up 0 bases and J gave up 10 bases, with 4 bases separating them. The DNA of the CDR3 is TGCGCCAGCAGCCAAGAATACGAGCAGTTCTTC. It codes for CASSQEYEQFF.